This T cell receptor beta chain was sequenced during a study of blood T cell repertoires in COVID-19. Study background: From T cells, B-cell-depleted T cells, or PBMCs came the material, which was cDNA or gDNA.

Authors' processing steps: Amplification with reference gene primers provided the estimates of nucleated cell counts. Data came from immunoSEQ multiplex PCR; TCRdb stores just in-frame clones and leaves some out. V, J and clone size derive from that table, while D and trimming were established from the DNA sequence. The table records roughly 90,000 clones, 75% to 85% of them present only once. This CDR3 has 16 residues. Trimming pared 4 bases from V and 0 bases from J, leaving 15 bases between. Germline CDR1 reads SGHDN; CDR2 reads FVKESK. This clonotype was obtained from a woman in her sixties or seventies with acute or convalescent COVID-19. The rearrangement joins TRBV14 to TRBJ1-2, with D unclear. Sequencing input: peripheral blood. The CDR3 coding sequence is TGTGCCAGCAGCCGAACGGAGGTTTCAGCTAACTATGGCTACACCTTC. Its protein is CASSRTEVSANYGYTF.